Below, 17 T cell receptor beta chains from the same sample are listed, as sequenced in a study of blood T cell repertoires in COVID-19. Using immunoSEQ multiplex PCR, the repertoire was profiled, and TCRdb retains in-frame clones only, with some absent. The sample lists 200,000 or so clones; roughly four fifths were seen once. The sequencing sample was made of peripheral blood. The receptor set was obtained from a human donor with acute or convalescent COVID-19. The donor label of this sample is uncertain.

V gene TRBV5-6 combines with J gene TRBJ2-5; D is ambiguous. The ends were cut back, 0 bases at V and 3 bases at J, with 6 bases in the middle. Germline assignment: CDR1 SGHDT and CDR2 YYEEEE. The CDR3 runs to 13 residues. CDR3 region: CASSLAGKETQYF. The CDR3 DNA follows: TGTGCCAGCAGCTTGGCAGGTAAAGAGACCCAGTACTTC.

This clone was recorded once. This chain uses TRBV7-8 with TRBJ1-4; 7 bases map to TRBD1. In germline, CDR1 is SGHVS, CDR2 FQNEAQ. The ends lost 2 bases at V and 3 bases at J; junction bases unmatched: 6. CDR3 length equals 16 residues. The CDR3 region is CASSLQGQGANEKLFF. DNA of the CDR3: TGTGCCAGCAGCTTACAGGGTCAGGGGGCTAATGAAAAACTGTTTTTT.

The V and J genes are TRBV7-2 and TRBJ2-7; 14 bases agree with TRBD2. V dropped 1 base and J dropped 8; count of bases not matched to a gene: 1. The CDR3 is 14 residues long. CDR1 and CDR2 (germline): SGHTA, FQGNSA. For the CDR3, the DNA is TGTGCCAGCAGCTTAGGGACTAGCGGGAGGAAGCAGTACTTC. It codes for CASSLGTSGRKQYF.

This clone came up once. This chain connects TRBV18 to TRBJ2-7; tentatively, D is TRBD2 (6 bases). V was shortened by 2 bases and J by 6 bases, with 11 bases between the two germline ends. The CDR3 spans 13 residues. The germline CDR1 and CDR2 sequences are KGHSH and LQKENI. CDR3 region: CASSPITSSEQYF. The CDR3 nucleotides are TGTGCCAGCTCACCAATTACTAGCTCCGAGCAGTACTTC.

This rearrangement joins TRBV6-2 or TRBV6-3 to TRBJ1-5; D possibly corresponds to TRBD1 (6 bases). The CDR3 runs to 14 residues. V shed 4 bases and J shed 1 base, with 8 bases lying between them. Germline assignment: CDR1 MNHEY and CDR2 SVGEGT. The CDR3 DNA is TGTGCCAGCAGTTGGCAGGGGAGCAATCAGCCCCAGCATTTT. Amino acids: CASSWQGSNQPQHF.

This clone was picked up a small number of times. The chain joins TRBV10-3 to TRBJ2-7, with 12 bases matching TRBD2. CDR1 is ENHRY, CDR2 SYGVKD, per germline. V lost 2 bases, J lost 4 bases, and 3 bases stayed unmatched. CDR3 size: 15 residues. This CDR3 reads CAISERLAGAYEQYF. Written as DNA, the CDR3 is TGTGCCATCAGTGAGCGACTAGCGGGAGCGTACGAGCAGTACTTC.

This clone showed up just a few times. The J gene is TRBJ2-1, the V gene TRBV5-1; 7 bases match TRBD2. The CDR3 is 12 residues long. Germline CDR1 is SGHRS and CDR2 is YFSETQ. The V gene end was trimmed by 2 bases and the J gene end by 9 bases; junction bases not matched to a gene: 2. The CDR3 loop is CASSFLAVEQFF. DNA of the CDR3: TGCGCCAGCAGCTTTCTAGCGGTTGAGCAGTTCTTC.

The chain carries TRBV27 and TRBJ2-1; 9 positions match TRBD1. V was clipped by 6 bases and J by 10 bases; unmatched bases: 13. CDR1 is MNHEY, CDR2 SMNVEV, per germline (reference sequence). This CDR3 is built from 15 residues. The CDR3 coding sequence is TGTGCCAGCAGGGCCCCCGGGACAGGGCGGTACGAGCAGTTCTTC. Translating gives CASRAPGTGRYEQFF.

The chain uses TRBV4-3 and TRBJ2-1; no firm D call. This CDR3 has 16 residues. V lost 1 base and J 7 bases, leaving 17 bases between the germline ends. The V gene's germline CDR1 is LGHNA and CDR2 YSLEER. CDR3 DNA: TGCGCCAGCAGCCAAGGGCGCATCGCTAGTGCTAATGAGCAGTTCTTC. Translating it yields CASSQGRIASANEQFF.

This clone has a single count. This chain joins TRBV18 and TRBJ2-7; 9 nucleotides agree with TRBD2. V dropped 2 bases and J dropped 5; count of bases not matched to a gene: 16. The length of the CDR3 is 18 residues. In germline, CDR1 is KGHSH, CDR2 LQKENI. The CDR3 region is CASSPILAGEGTPNEQYF. The CDR3 DNA follows: TGTGCCAGCTCACCAATATTAGCGGGAGAGGGAACGCCTAACGAGCAGTACTTC.

In this sample, this clone turned up a few times. V usage is TRBV7-9 and J usage is TRBJ2-3, with 13 bases aligning to TRBD2. The CDR3 runs to 17 residues. CDR1 and CDR2 from the germline V gene are SEHNR and FQNEAQ (reference sequence). The trim removed 5 bases at V and 2 bases at J, leaving 7 bases unmatched. CDR3 protein: CASSRRTSGGNTDTQYF. DNA for the CDR3: TGTGCCAGCAGCAGACGGACTAGCGGGGGCAACACAGATACGCAGTATTTT. Full variable domain (remainder filled in from reference TRBV7-9 and TRBJ2-3): DTGVSQNPRHKITKRGQNVTFRCDPISEHNRLYWYRQTLGQGPEFLTYFQNEAQLEKSRLLSDRFSAERPKGSFSTLEIQRTEQGDSAMYLCASSRRTSGGNTDTQYFGPGTRLTVL.

The genes are TRBV23-1 and TRBJ2-5; D gene ambiguous. TRBV23-1 is an ORF, and what it does is uncertain. The length of the CDR3 is 14 residues. Trimming shortened V by 2 bases and J by 0 bases, and 7 bases separated the two germline ends. The CDR3 DNA reads TGCGCCAGCAGTCAAAGTGAGTACCAAGAGACCCAGTACTTC. As protein: CASSQSEYQETQYF.

This chain connects TRBV4-1 to TRBJ2-1; the match to TRBD2 covers 8 bases. This CDR3 is 19 amino acids long. Trimming cost V 0 bases and J 0 bases; bases outside gene matches: 10. Germline CDR1 is MGHRA and CDR2 is YSYEKL. Here the CDR3 reads CASSQDGCGRPSSYNEQFF. DNA of the CDR3: TGCGCCAGCAGCCAAGATGGTTGCGGGAGGCCGAGCTCCTACAATGAGCAGTTCTTC.

J is TRBJ1-5 and V is TRBV5-1, with D possibly matching TRBD1 (5 bases). With 4 bases removed from V and 3 bases from J, the gap between germline ends came to 14 bases. The germline gives CDR1 SGHRS, CDR2 YFSETQ. This CDR3 region has 15 residues. This chain's CDR3 is CASSPTAGDNQPQHF. The CDR3 region has the DNA TGCGCCAGCAGCCCGACGGCGGGGGACAATCAGCCCCAGCATTTT.

V usage is TRBV6-5 and J usage is TRBJ1-3; D gene uncertain. The ends were cut back, 6 bases at V and 0 bases at J, with 9 bases in the middle. The CDR3 is made up of 14 amino acids. Germline CDR1 reads MNHEY; CDR2 reads SVGAGI. For the CDR3, the DNA is TGTGCCAGCAGCCAAGGGAGCTCTGGAAACACCATATATTTT. Translating it yields CASSQGSSGNTIYF.

This clone was picked up a small number of times. The chain is built from TRBV7-9 and TRBJ1-5; D is uncertain. This CDR3 comprises 16 residues. V was pared by 1 base and J by 1 base, with 11 bases between. Germline CDR1 is SEHNR and CDR2 is FQNEAQ (reference sequence). This CDR3 is CASSLGGSRSNQPQHF. CDR3 DNA: TGTGCCAGCAGCTTAGGAGGCAGCCGGAGCAATCAGCCCCAGCATTTT. Looking up the rest from reference TRBV7-9 and TRBJ1-5 gives the full variable domain: DTGVSQNPRHKITKRGQNVTFRCDPISEHNRLYWYRQTLGQGPEFLTYFQNEAQLEKSRLLSDRFSAERPKGSFSTLEIQRTEQGDSAMYLCASSLGGSRSNQPQHFGDGTRLSIL.

The chain couples TRBV11-3 to TRBJ2-7, with a weak D call TRBD2 (5 bases). V dropped 9 bases and J dropped 0 bases, with 18 bases sitting between them. The CDR3 totals 15 residues. Germline CDR1 reads SGHNT; CDR2 reads YENEEA. CDR3 DNA: TGTGCCAGGCGGGTTTCGGGTGAAAGCTCCTACGAGCAGTACTTC. This translates into CARRVSGESSYEQYF.